Shown below are 3 T cell receptor beta chains from a single sample sequenced in a study of neurological immune-mediated disorders. TCRdb reprocessed the 5' RACE reads with MiXCR, giving one entry per CDR3 protein. The sample shows roughly 62,000 distinct CDR3 sequences, roughly 4.8% of them seen only once. Material for sequencing was PBMCs. Receptor source: a woman between 50 and 59 years old with multiple sclerosis.

This clonotype was recorded at least ten times. The chain employs TRBV20-1 and TRBJ1-5, with D possibly being TRBD1 (5 bases). The ends were cut back, 4 bases at V and 2 bases at J, with 9 bases in the middle. The CDR3 runs 13 residues. From germline, CDR1 is DFQATT and CDR2 SNEGSKA (reference sequence). CDR3 bases: TGCAGTGCTAAAGGCAGGGGCAATCAGCCCCAGCATTTT. Translation: CSAKGRGNQPQHF.

This clonotype was seen repeatedly, ten times or more. The gene calls are TRBV27 and TRBJ1-5; D is ambiguous. Per the germline V gene, CDR1 is MNHEY and CDR2 is SMNVEV (reference sequence). Deletions cut 6 bases from V and 1 base from J, with 13 bases between. The CDR3 contains 15 residues. The CDR3 sequence is CASSERKASNQPQHF. CDR3 nucleotides: TGTGCCAGCAGCGAGCGGAAGGCCAGCAATCAGCCCCAGCATTTT.

This clonotype was observed a few times. The chain couples TRBV6-2 or TRBV6-3 to TRBJ1-1; D call uncertain. CDR1 is MNHEY, CDR2 SVGEGT, per germline. The CDR3 length is 12 residues. Trimming removed 1 base at V and 6 bases at J, with 6 bases between. In DNA form, the CDR3 reads TGTGCCAGCAGTTACTTTCCTCCTGAAGCTTTCTTT. This translates into CASSYFPPEAFF.